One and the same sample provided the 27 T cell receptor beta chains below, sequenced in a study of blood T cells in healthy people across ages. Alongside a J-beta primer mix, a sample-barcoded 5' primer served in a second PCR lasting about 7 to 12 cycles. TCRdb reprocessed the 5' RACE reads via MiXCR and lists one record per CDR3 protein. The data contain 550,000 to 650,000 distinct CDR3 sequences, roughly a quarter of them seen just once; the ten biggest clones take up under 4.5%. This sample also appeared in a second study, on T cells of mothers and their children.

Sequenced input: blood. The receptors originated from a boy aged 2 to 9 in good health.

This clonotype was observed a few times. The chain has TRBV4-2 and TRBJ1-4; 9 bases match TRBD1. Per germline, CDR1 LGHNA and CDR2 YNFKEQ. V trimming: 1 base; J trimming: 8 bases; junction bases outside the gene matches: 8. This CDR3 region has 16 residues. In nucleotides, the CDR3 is TGTGCCAGCAGCCAAGCACCGGGACAGGGAGGGGAAAAACTGTTTTTT. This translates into CASSQAPGQGGEKLFF.

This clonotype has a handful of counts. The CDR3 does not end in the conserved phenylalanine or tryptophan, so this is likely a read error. The CDR3 region has the DNA TGCAGCGTTGAGCCAAGTCGGGGTGAAAAACTGTTTTCT. Amino acids: CSVEPSRGEKLFS. This sequence joins TRBV29-1 and TRBJ1-4; D unclear. The germline V gene has CDR1 SQVTM and CDR2 ANQGSEA. The CDR3 consists of 13 residues. Trimming removed 3 bases from V and 7 bases from J, with 12 bases in between.

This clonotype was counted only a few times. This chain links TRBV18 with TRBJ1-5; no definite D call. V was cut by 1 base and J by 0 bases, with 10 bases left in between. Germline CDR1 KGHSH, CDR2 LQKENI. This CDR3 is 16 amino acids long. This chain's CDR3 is CASSPRPLYSNQPQHF. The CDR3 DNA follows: TGTGCCAGCTCACCACGACCACTTTATAGCAATCAGCCCCAGCATTTT.

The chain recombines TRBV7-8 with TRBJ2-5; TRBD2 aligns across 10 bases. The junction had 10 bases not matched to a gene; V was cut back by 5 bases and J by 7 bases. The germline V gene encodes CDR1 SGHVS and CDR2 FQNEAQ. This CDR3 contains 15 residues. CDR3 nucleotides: TGTGCCAGCAGCGAGCGGGGGGGGCGGCAGGCGACCCAGTACTTC. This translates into CASSERGGRQATQYF.

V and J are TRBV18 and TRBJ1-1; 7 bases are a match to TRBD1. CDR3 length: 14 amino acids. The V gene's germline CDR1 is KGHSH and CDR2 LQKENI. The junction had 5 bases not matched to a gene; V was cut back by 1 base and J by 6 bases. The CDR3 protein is CASSPQGAKAEAFF. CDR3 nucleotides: TGTGCCAGCTCACCACAGGGGGCGAAGGCTGAAGCTTTCTTT.

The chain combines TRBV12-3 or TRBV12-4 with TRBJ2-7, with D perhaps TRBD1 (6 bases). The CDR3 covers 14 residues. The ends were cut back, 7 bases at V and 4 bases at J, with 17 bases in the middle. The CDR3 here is CASNPGLGAYEQYF. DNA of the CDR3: TGTGCCAGCAATCCCGGGTTGGGGGCTTACGAGCAGTACTTC.

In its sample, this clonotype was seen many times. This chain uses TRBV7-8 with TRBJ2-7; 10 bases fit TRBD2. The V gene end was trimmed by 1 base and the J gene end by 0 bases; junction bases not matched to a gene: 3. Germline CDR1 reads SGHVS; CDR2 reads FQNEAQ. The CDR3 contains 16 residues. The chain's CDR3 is CASSLGASGSSYEQYF. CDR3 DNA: TGTGCCAGCAGCTTAGGGGCTAGCGGGAGCTCCTACGAGCAGTACTTC.

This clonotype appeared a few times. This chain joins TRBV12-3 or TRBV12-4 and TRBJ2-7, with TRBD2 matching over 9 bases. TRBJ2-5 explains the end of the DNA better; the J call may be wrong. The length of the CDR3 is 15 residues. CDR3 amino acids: CASSLWTSDKETQYF. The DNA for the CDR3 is TGTGCCAGCAGTTTGTGGACTAGCGATAAGGAGACCCAGTACTTC.

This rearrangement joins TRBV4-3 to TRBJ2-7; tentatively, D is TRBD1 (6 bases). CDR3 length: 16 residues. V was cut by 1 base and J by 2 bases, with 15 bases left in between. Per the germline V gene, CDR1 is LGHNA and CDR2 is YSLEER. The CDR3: CASSQVLTGETYEQYF. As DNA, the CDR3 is TGCGCCAGCAGCCAAGTCTTGACAGGTGAGACCTACGAGCAGTACTTC.

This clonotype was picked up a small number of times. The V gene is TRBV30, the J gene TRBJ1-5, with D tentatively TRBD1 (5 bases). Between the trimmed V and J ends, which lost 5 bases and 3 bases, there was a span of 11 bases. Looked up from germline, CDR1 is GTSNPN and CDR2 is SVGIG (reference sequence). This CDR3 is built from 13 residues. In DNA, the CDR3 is TGTGCCTGGGCTCAGGGCGTCAATCAGCCCCAGCATTTT. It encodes CAWAQGVNQPQHF.

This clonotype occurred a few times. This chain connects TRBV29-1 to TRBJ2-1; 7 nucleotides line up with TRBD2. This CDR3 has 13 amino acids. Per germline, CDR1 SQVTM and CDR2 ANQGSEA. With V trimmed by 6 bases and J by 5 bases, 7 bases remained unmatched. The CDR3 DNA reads TGCAGCGTCCGAGCTAGCGGCCACAATGAGCAGTTCTTC. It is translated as CSVRASGHNEQFF.

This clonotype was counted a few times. The CDR3 here is CASSPSGLGGNTGELFF. CDR3 coding DNA: TGTGCCAGCAGTCCATCGGGTCTAGGGGGGAACACCGGGGAGCTGTTTTTT. The chain couples TRBV6-1 to TRBJ2-2; the D gene is possibly TRBD1 (6 bases). CDR3 size: 17 residues. Germline-derived CDR1 and CDR2 are MNHNS and SASEGT. V shed 5 bases and J shed 1 base, with 17 bases lying between them.

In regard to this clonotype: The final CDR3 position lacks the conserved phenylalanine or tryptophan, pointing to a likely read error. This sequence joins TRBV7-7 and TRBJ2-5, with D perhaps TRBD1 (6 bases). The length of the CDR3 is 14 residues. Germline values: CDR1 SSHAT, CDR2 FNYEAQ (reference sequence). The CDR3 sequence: CASSSAQGIETQYL. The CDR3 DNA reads TGTGCTAGCAGCTCAGCACAGGGAATAGAGACCCAGTACCTC.

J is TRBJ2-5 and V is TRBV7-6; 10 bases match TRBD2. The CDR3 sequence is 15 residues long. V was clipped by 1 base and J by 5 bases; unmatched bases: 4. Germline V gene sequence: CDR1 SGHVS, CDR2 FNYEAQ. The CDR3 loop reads CASSLERGGFETQYF. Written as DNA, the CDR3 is TGTGCCAGCAGCTTAGAGCGGGGGGGCTTTGAGACCCAGTACTTC.

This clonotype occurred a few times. The CDR3 bases are TGTGCCAGCAGCCACGGACAGGGTAGAGGTAATGGCTACACCTTC. It specifies CASSHGQGRGNGYTF. The chain couples TRBV28 to TRBJ1-2, with TRBD1 matching 8 bases. Germline assignment: CDR1 MDHEN and CDR2 SYDVKM. Germline trimming cut 6 bases from V and 6 bases from J; bases unmatched to any gene: 12. The CDR3 runs to 15 residues.

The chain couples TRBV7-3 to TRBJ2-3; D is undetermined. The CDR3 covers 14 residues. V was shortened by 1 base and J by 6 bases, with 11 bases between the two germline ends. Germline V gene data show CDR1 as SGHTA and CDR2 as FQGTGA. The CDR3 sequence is CASSLNSIADTQYF. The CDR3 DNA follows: TGTGCCAGCAGCTTAAATAGTATCGCGGATACGCAGTATTTT.

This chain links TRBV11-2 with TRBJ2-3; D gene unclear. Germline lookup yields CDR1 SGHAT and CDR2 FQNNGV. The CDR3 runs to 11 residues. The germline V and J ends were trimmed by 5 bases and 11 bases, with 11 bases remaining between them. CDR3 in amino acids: CASSLSGVQYF. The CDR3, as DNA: TGTGCCAGCAGCCTTTCTGGGGTGCAGTATTTT.

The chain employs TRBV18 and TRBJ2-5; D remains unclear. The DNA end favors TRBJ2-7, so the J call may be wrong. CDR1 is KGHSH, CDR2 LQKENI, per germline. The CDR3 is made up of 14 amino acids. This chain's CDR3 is CASSPRQNSYEQYF. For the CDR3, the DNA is TGTGCCAGCTCACCAAGGCAGAACTCCTACGAGCAGTACTTC.

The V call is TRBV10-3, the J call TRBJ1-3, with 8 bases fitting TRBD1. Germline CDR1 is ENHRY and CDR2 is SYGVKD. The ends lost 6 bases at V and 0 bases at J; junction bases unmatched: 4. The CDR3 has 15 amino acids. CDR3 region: CAISLTGDSGNTIYF. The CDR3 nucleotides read TGTGCCATCAGCCTGACAGGGGACTCTGGAAACACCATATATTTT.

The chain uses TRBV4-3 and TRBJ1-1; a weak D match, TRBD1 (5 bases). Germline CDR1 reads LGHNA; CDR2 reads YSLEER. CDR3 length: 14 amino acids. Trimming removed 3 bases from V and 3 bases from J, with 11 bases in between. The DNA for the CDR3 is TGCGCCAGCAGCCACCCCGGGACTCACACTGAAGCTTTCTTT. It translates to CASSHPGTHTEAFF.

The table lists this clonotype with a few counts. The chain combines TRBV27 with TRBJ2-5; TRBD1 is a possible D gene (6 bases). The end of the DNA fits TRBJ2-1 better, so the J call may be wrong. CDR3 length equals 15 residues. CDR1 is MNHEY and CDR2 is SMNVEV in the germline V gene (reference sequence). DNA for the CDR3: TGTGCCAGCAGCTGGGCCGGCGGACAGTACAATGAGCAGTTCTTC. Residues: CASSWAGGQYNEQFF.

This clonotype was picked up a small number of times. CDR3 amino acids: CASSYSKGKEEKLFF. In DNA, the CDR3 is TGTGCCAGCAGTTACTCGAAGGGGAAGGAGGAAAAACTGTTTTTT. This rearrangement joins TRBV6-2 or TRBV6-3 to TRBJ1-4; possibly TRBD1 for D (5 bases). The CDR3 totals 15 residues. CDR1 is MNHEY and CDR2 is SVGEGT in the germline V gene. The ends were cut back, 0 bases at V and 8 bases at J, with 13 bases in the middle.

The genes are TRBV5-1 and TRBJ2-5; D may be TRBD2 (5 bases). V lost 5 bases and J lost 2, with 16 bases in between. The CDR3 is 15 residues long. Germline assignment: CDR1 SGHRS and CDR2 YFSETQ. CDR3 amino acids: CASSLGETGQETQYF. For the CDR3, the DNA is TGCGCCAGCAGTCTTGGAGAGACGGGGCAAGAGACCCAGTACTTC.

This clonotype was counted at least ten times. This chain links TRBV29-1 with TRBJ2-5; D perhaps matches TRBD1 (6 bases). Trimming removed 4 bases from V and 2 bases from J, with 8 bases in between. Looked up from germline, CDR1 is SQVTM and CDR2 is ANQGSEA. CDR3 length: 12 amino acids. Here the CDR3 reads CSVGGPQETQYF. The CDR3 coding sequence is TGCAGCGTTGGGGGGCCACAAGAGACCCAGTACTTC.

The CDR3 loop reads CASSESGGMGETQYF. The CDR3 DNA sequence: TGTGCCAGCAGCGAGAGCGGGGGGATGGGAGAGACCCAGTACTTC. This chain uses TRBV9 with TRBJ2-5, with 9 bases that match TRBD2. The germline CDR1 and CDR2 sequences are SGDLS and YYNGEE. V lost 3 bases to trimming and J lost 4 bases; unmatched junction nucleotides: 7. The CDR3 is 15 amino acids.

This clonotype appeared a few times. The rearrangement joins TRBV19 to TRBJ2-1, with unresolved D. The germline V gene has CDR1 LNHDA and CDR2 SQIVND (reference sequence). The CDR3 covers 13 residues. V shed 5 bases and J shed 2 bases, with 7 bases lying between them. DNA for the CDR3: TGTGCCAGTAGTGACAAAACCTACAATGAGCAGTTCTTC. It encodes CASSDKTYNEQFF.

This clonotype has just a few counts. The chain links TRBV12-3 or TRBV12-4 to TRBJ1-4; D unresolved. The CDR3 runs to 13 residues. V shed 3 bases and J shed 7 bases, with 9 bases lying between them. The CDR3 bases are TGTGCCAGCAGTTTCATGGGGTCTGAAAAACTGTTTTTT. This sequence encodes CASSFMGSEKLFF.